The TCR beta chain described here comes from a study of T cell repertoires in cytomegalovirus infection. About the study: Use of recently identified HLA-C-restricted and well-studied HLA-B-restricted CMV epitopes was part of the study. Based on public TCR beta signatures, there were indications of CMV infection and of a matching HLA type.

CDR1 and CDR2 (germline): MNHNY, SVGAGI (reference sequence). With 8 bases removed from V and 0 bases from J, the gap between germline ends came to 8 bases. CDR3 length equals 12 residues. Study-wide results and caveats: The ex vivo response was dominated by HLA-C-restricted CMV-specific TCR beta clonotypes. Cumulative public TCR beta family frequency identified carriers of CMV plus the relevant HLA.

A word on this clonotype: Its matching antigen is unknown.

TCRdb re-called the reads with MiXCR, one entry per CDR3 protein. This sample has hundreds of thousands of distinct CDR3 sequences, with approximately 33% found just once. The chain carries TRBV6-6 and TRBJ2-7; the D is unclear. This receptor was obtained from a human donor in good health (CMV status not recorded). Some clones in this sample may be carry-over from other donors' samples. Source: cultured PBMCs, taken from culture after CMV antigen stimulation. CDR3 loop: CASGPRSYEQYF. DNA of the CDR3: TGTGCCAGCGGTCCCCGCTCCTACGAGCAGTACTTC.